Below are 5 T cell receptor beta chains sequenced from a single sample in a study of T cells after somatic rescue of genetic block. Sequenced by immunoSEQ multiplex PCR; TCRdb stores in-frame clones only, minus some. The sample has 70,000 or so clones, about 90% seen once. Source material: peripheral blood mononuclear cells (PBMCs). The receptors originated from a man aged 35 to 55.

The V and J genes are TRBV29-1 and TRBJ1-2; the D is unclear. Trimming left V 5 bases short and J 4 bases short, with 20 bases between. Germline CDR1 reads SQVTM; CDR2 reads ANQGSEA. The CDR3 runs to 15 residues. CDR3 protein: CSVNFGPPDFYGYTF. CDR3 nucleotides: TGCAGCGTTAATTTCGGGCCCCCAGATTTCTATGGCTACACCTTC.

The genes are TRBV5-5 and TRBJ2-3; maybe TRBD1 (6 bases). With 3 bases removed from V and 2 bases from J, the gap between germline ends came to 10 bases. Germline V gene sequence: CDR1 SGHKS, CDR2 YYEKEE (reference sequence). This CDR3 contains 14 residues. This CDR3 is CASSSYRDTDTQYF. In nucleotides, the CDR3 is TGTGCCAGCAGCTCCTACAGGGACACAGATACGCAGTATTTT.

This clone was counted once. Relative to the germline gene, one junction end is altered; a read error may explain this. The chain uses TRBV19 and TRBJ2-2; 10 nucleotides align to TRBD1. Per the germline V gene, CDR1 is LNHDA and CDR2 is SQIVND (reference sequence). CDR3 size: 16 residues. The CDR3 spells CASSLEGQGRAGELFF. The CDR3 coding sequence is TGTGCCAGTAGTCTAGAGGGACAGGGGCGGGCCGGGGAGCTGTTTTTT.

This chain links TRBV28 with TRBJ2-3; D is perhaps TRBD1 (6 bases). Germline V gives CDR1 MDHEN, CDR2 SYDVKM. The CDR3 has 12 amino acids. V shed 3 bases and J shed 15 bases, with 16 bases lying between them. The CDR3 region has the DNA TGTGCCAGCAGTTTTTGGGGGCGCCGGGGATATTTT. This sequence encodes CASSFWGRRGYF.

The chain joins TRBV27 to TRBJ2-7; D may be TRBD1 (6 bases). V was trimmed by 8 bases and J by 1 base, leaving 15 bases between them. Germline V gene data show CDR1 as MNHEY and CDR2 as SMNVEV (reference sequence). CDR3 length: 14 residues. CDR3 nucleotides: TGTGCCAGCGGCTACACCGGGACATCCTACGAGCAGTACTTC. Encoded protein: CASGYTGTSYEQYF.